These 21 T cell receptor beta chains originate from one sample sequenced in a study of siplizumab effects on memory and regulatory T cells. Repertoires were generated with immunoSEQ multiplex PCR, while TCRdb's copy carries only in-frame clones and drops some. Among over 90,000 clones listed, 92% were seen once. The sequencing sample was made of CD4+ T cells sorted from blood. The receptors shown here come from a human donor in good health.

The count of this clone is one. The chain carries TRBV27 and TRBJ1-2; no reliable D call. CDR1 and CDR2 (germline): MNHEY, SMNVEV (reference sequence). The V end was cut by 0 bases, the J end by 0 bases, with 8 bases between. The CDR3 covers 15 residues. CDR3 sequence: CASSLSPLANYGYTF. The CDR3 DNA follows: TGTGCCAGCAGTTTATCCCCACTAGCTAACTATGGCTACACCTTC.

Details on this clone: The germline gene is not matched at one end of the junction; a read error may be the cause. The chain couples TRBV20-1 to TRBJ2-3; D call uncertain. This CDR3 comprises 11 residues. The germline V gene has CDR1 DFQATT and CDR2 SNEGSKA (reference sequence). The CDR3 DNA is TGCAGTGCGAGAGTAAGTGATACGCAGTATTTT. Amino acid sequence: CSARVSDTQYF.

J is TRBJ1-1 and V is TRBV19; D is unclear. The CDR3 contains 14 residues. CDR1 and CDR2 from the germline V gene are LNHDA and SQIVND (reference sequence). Trimming stripped 6 bases from V and 2 bases from J, with 13 bases between. CDR3 sequence reads: CASSNTTLNTEAFF. The CDR3 DNA is TGTGCCAGTAGCAATACGACGCTAAACACTGAAGCTTTCTTT. Using reference TRBV19 and TRBJ1-1 for the parts outside the CDR3, the full variable domain is DGGITQSPKYLFRKEGQNVTLSCEQNLNHDAMYWYRQDPGQGLRLIYYSQIVNDFQKGDIAEGYSVSREKKESFPLTVTSAQKNPTAFYLCASSNTTLNTEAFFGQGTRLTVV.

This clone was observed a handful of times. V is TRBV5-1 and J is TRBJ2-2; D possibly corresponds to TRBD1 (6 bases). There are 14 residues in the CDR3. Trimming removed 2 bases from V and 4 bases from J, with 9 bases in between. The V gene's germline CDR1 is SGHRS and CDR2 YFSETQ. CDR3 DNA sequence: TGCGCCAGCAGCTTCAGGGGTGCCACCGGGGAGCTGTTTTTT. The encoded protein is CASSFRGATGELFF. Complete variable domain (other parts from reference TRBV5-1 and TRBJ2-2): KAGVTQTPRYLIKTRGQQVTLSCSPISGHRSVSWYQQTPGQGLQFLFEYFSETQRNKGNFPGRFSGRQFSNSRSEMNVSTLELGDSALYLCASSFRGATGELFFGEGSRLTVL.

The chain joins TRBV7-3 to TRBJ1-5; no clear D. The V end was cut by 5 bases, the J end by 6 bases, with 11 bases between. The CDR3 extends over 13 amino acids. Germline values: CDR1 SGHTA, CDR2 FQGTGA. The CDR3 bases are TGTGCCAGCAGCCCGAATCCCCGTCAGCCCCAGCATTTT. It encodes CASSPNPRQPQHF. The variable domain in full, completed from reference TRBV7-3 and TRBJ1-5, reads GAGVSQTPSNKVTEKGKYVELRCDPISGHTALYWYRQSLGQGPEFLIYFQGTGAADDSGLPNDRFFAVRPEGSVSTLKIQRTERGDSAVYLCASSPNPRQPQHFGDGTRLSIL.

V is TRBV2 and J is TRBJ2-6; no reliable D call. Looked up from germline, CDR1 is SNHLY and CDR2 is FYNNEI. Trimming removed 7 bases from V and 4 bases from J, with 14 bases in between. This CDR3 comprises 15 residues. The CDR3 DNA sequence: TGTGCCAGCATCACGGGCGGCTCAGGGGCCAACGTCCTGACTTTC. It yields the protein CASITGGSGANVLTF. The full variable domain, completed using reference TRBV2 and TRBJ2-6, is EPEVTQTPSHQVTQMGQEVILRCVPISNHLYFYWYRQILGQKVEFLVSFYNNEISEKSEIFDDQFSVERPDGSNFTLKIRSTKLEDSAMYFCASITGGSGANVLTFGAGSRLTVL.

The chain is built from TRBV7-9 and TRBJ1-2; D not certain. CDR3 length: 15 residues. V dropped 4 bases and J dropped 4 bases, with 16 bases sitting between them. The germline V gene encodes CDR1 SEHNR and CDR2 FQNEAQ (reference sequence). The CDR3 sequence: CASSWKDGELYGYTF. The CDR3, as DNA: TGTGCCAGCAGCTGGAAGGACGGGGAGCTCTATGGCTACACCTTC.

The chain has TRBV4-2 and TRBJ2-3; D may be TRBD2 (5 bases). V was pared by 4 bases and J by 2 bases, with 13 bases between. The CDR3 covers 15 residues. Germline V CDR1 and CDR2: LGHNA, YNFKEQ. CDR3 sequence (DNA): TGTGCCAGCAGCCGGACTGACTCAAACACAGATACGCAGTATTTT. Residues: CASSRTDSNTDTQYF.

This chain connects TRBV7-9 to TRBJ2-5, with TRBD2 identical over 10 bases. This CDR3 has 13 residues. V shed 11 bases and J 3 bases; nucleotides not matched to a gene: 6. Per germline, CDR1 SEHNR and CDR2 FQNEAQ (reference sequence). CDR3 in DNA: TGTGCCGGAATCCTAGCGGGAGAAGAGACCCAGTACTTC. This sequence encodes CAGILAGEETQYF.

The chain uses TRBV7-9 and TRBJ1-4; the match to TRBD1 covers 7 bases. V was pared by 5 bases and J by 7 bases, with 4 bases of the junction left unmatched. The CDR3 spans 13 residues. Germline V gene data show CDR1 as SEHNR and CDR2 as FQNEAQ (reference sequence). The CDR3 protein is CASSRGLVEKLFF. The DNA of the CDR3 is TGTGCCAGCAGCAGGGGGCTGGTTGAAAAACTGTTTTTT.

The chain couples TRBV10-2 to TRBJ2-7, with 8 bases that match TRBD1. This CDR3 region has 16 residues. Germline-derived CDR1 and CDR2 are WSHSY and SAAADI. The J segment lost 4 bases and the V segment lost 4 bases, leaving 12 bases of the junction unmatched. The CDR3 reads CASSVRSDRGPYEQYF. The CDR3 DNA sequence: TGCGCCAGCAGTGTAAGGTCCGACAGGGGCCCATACGAGCAGTACTTC.

The chain couples TRBV28 to TRBJ1-3; no clear D. CDR1 MDHEN and CDR2 SYDVKM come from the germline V gene. Between the trimmed V and J ends, which lost 5 bases and 5 bases, there was a span of 13 bases. The CDR3 has 14 amino acids. Written as DNA, the CDR3 is TGTGCCAGCAGTCCCCCGGCCGGCAGAAACACCATATATTTT. Amino acid sequence: CASSPPAGRNTIYF.

The chain has TRBV9 and TRBJ1-3; 7 bases agree with TRBD1. This CDR3 has 15 amino acids. Germline V gene data show CDR1 as SGDLS and CDR2 as YYNGEE. Trimming at V came to 6 bases and at J to 0 bases, leaving 6 bases not matched to a gene. The CDR3 spells CASNPGGPSGNTIYF. CDR3 DNA sequence: TGTGCCAGCAACCCAGGGGGTCCCTCTGGAAACACCATATATTTT.

The DNA for the CDR3 is TGTGCCAGCAGCTTAGGGACTAGCCGGAGCGGCAATGAGCAGTTCTTC. Translating gives CASSLGTSRSGNEQFF. The chain links TRBV7-6 to TRBJ2-1; 8 bases fit TRBD2. The trim removed 1 base at V and 6 bases at J, leaving 8 bases unmatched. The CDR3 extends over 16 amino acids. The germline V gene encodes CDR1 SGHVS and CDR2 FNYEAQ.

The gene calls are TRBV5-1 and TRBJ2-1; possibly TRBD1 or TRBD2 for D (6 bases each). V was clipped by 1 base and J by 13 bases, with 21 bases between them. The CDR3 loop spans 15 amino acids. CDR1 is SGHRS, CDR2 YFSETQ, per germline. The CDR3 protein is CASSLPSGAYGVQFF. The CDR3 nucleotides are TGCGCCAGCAGCTTGCCCTCGGGGGCGTATGGGGTACAGTTCTTC.

V and J are TRBV2 and TRBJ2-3; no firm D call. V was shortened by 5 bases and J by 5 bases, with 14 bases between the two germline ends. The CDR3 loop spans 14 amino acids. Germline-derived CDR1 and CDR2 are SNHLY and FYNNEI. As DNA, the CDR3 is TGTGCCAGCAGTTGGGGTTTAGAAGGAGATACGCAGTATTTT. This translates into CASSWGLEGDTQYF.

V gene TRBV5-1 combines with J gene TRBJ1-2; D is undetermined. The CDR3 length is 15 residues. Germline CDR1 SGHRS, CDR2 YFSETQ. Trimming left V 1 base short and J 0 bases short, with 10 bases between. CDR3 amino acids: CASSLSIGANYGYTF. The CDR3 bases are TGCGCCAGCAGCTTGTCTATCGGGGCTAACTATGGCTACACCTTC. The entire variable domain, with the rest obtained from reference TRBV5-1 and TRBJ1-2, is as follows: KAGVTQTPRYLIKTRGQQVTLSCSPISGHRSVSWYQQTPGQGLQFLFEYFSETQRNKGNFPGRFSGRQFSNSRSEMNVSTLELGDSALYLCASSLSIGANYGYTFGSGTRLTVV.

This sequence joins TRBV11-2 and TRBJ2-5; the match to TRBD1 covers 9 bases. This CDR3 has 14 residues. The J segment lost 2 bases and the V segment lost 6 bases, leaving 4 bases of the junction unmatched. CDR1 and CDR2 from the germline V gene are SGHAT and FQNNGV. CDR3 DNA: TGTGCCAGCAGGTCGACAGGGGGGCAAGAGACCCAGTACTTC. Protein: CASRSTGGQETQYF.

This rearrangement joins TRBV7-2 to TRBJ2-1; 7 bases match TRBD1. Per the germline V gene, CDR1 is SGHTA and CDR2 is FQGNSA. The trim removed 4 bases at V and 1 base at J, leaving 13 bases unmatched. The CDR3 is 18 residues long. DNA for the CDR3: TGTGCCAGCAGCTATCTGAGACAGGGAAAAGGGTCCTACAATGAGCAGTTCTTC. Amino acid sequence: CASSYLRQGKGSYNEQFF.

This rearrangement joins TRBV7-9 to TRBJ1-2; D is ambiguous. The V gene's germline CDR1 is SEHNR and CDR2 FQNEAQ (reference sequence). This CDR3 contains 13 residues. V was cut by 4 bases and J by 8 bases, with 14 bases left in between. CDR3 nucleotide sequence: TGTGCCAGCAGCTACGGAGGGCGTAGCGGCTACACCTTC. As protein: CASSYGGRSGYTF. Full variable domain (remainder filled in from reference TRBV7-9 and TRBJ1-2): DTGVSQNPRHKITKRGQNVTFRCDPISEHNRLYWYRQTLGQGPEFLTYFQNEAQLEKSRLLSDRFSAERPKGSFSTLEIQRTEQGDSAMYLCASSYGGRSGYTFGSGTRLTVV.

The chain joins TRBV5-4 to TRBJ2-5; 9 bases are shared with TRBD2. This CDR3 contains 15 residues. Per germline, CDR1 SGHNT and CDR2 YYREEE (reference sequence). Trimming removed 1 base from V and 4 bases from J; junction bases left unmatched: 5. The CDR3 region is CASSLMTSGSETQYF. The CDR3 DNA sequence: TGTGCCAGCAGCTTGATGACTAGCGGCTCAGAGACCCAGTACTTC.